This TCR beta chain is from a study of blood T cell repertoires in COVID-19. Germline V gene sequence: CDR1 KGHSH, CDR2 LQKENI. V dropped 3 bases and J dropped 3 bases, with 26 bases sitting between them. This CDR3 comprises 19 residues. In this sample, this clone turned up once. Data came from immunoSEQ multiplex PCR; TCRdb stores just in-frame clones and leaves some out. The sample holds some 240,000 clones, roughly 90% seen once. This TCR was recovered from a woman aged 60-75 years with COVID-19, enrolled during active disease. This chain joins TRBV18 and TRBJ1-2; no clear D gene. The sample taken for sequencing was peripheral blood. The CDR3 sequence: CASSPQDLATWSKHYGYTF. CDR3 nucleotide sequence: TGTGCCAGCTCACCGCAGGACTTAGCCACTTGGTCTAAACACTATGGCTACACCTTC. The full variable domain, completed using reference TRBV18 and TRBJ1-2, is NAGVMQNPRHLVRRRGQEARLRCSPMKGHSHVYWYRQLPEEGLKFMVYLQKENIIDESGMPKERFSAEFPKEGPSILRIQQVVRGDSAAYFCASSPQDLATWSKHYGYTFGSGTRLTVV.